The 2 T cell receptor beta chains below all came from one sample that was sequenced in a study of T cell responses to AZD1222 COVID-19 vaccine. This table comes from immunoSEQ multiplex PCR, and its TCRdb copy is limited to in-frame clones, with some not included. The sample lists around 66,000 clones; 88% were seen once. The sample here was peripheral blood, taken 28 days after the second dose of the MenACWY control vaccine. These receptors originate from an adult who received the MenACWY meningococcal vaccine as a control.

V is TRBV7-2 and J is TRBJ2-5; the match to TRBD1 covers 9 bases. The CDR3 has 17 amino acids. The trim removed 3 bases at V and 3 bases at J, leaving 11 bases unmatched. CDR1 and CDR2 (germline): SGHTA, FQGNSA. DNA of the CDR3: TGTGCCAGCAGCTTGACCGGGACAGGGCAAAGGGAAGAGACCCAGTACTTC. Its translation: CASSLTGTGQREETQYF.

The genes are TRBV19 and TRBJ2-1; 7 bases fit TRBD1. CDR1 is LNHDA, CDR2 SQIVND, per germline (reference sequence). This CDR3 has 15 amino acids. V was clipped by 8 bases and J by 0 bases; unmatched bases: 7. As DNA, the CDR3 is TGTGCCAGTCCTCCCCCAGGGGGCTCCTACAATGAGCAGTTCTTC. The encoded protein is CASPPPGGSYNEQFF.